The clone carrying this T cell receptor beta chain was detected only a few times. Its antigen is undetermined. This sample was included in a study of post-analysis software for immune sequencing data. Overall study: Relapsing-remitting, secondary progressive and progressive-relapsing forms made up the multiple sclerosis disease courses.

The study's findings and limits: Samples made in the same batch grouped tightly together by F measure. Controls had lower frequencies than patients of four or five TRBV segments, which included TRBV5-6, TRBV5-1 and TRBV20-1. Relative to controls, patients with multiple sclerosis showed significantly lower normalized Chao1 diversity.

Tagging with unique molecular identifiers was a feature of the TCR beta cDNA libraries. There were roughly 0.95 to 11 million T cells, and about 500,000 cDNA molecules came from them. TCRdb reprocessed the PCR reads with MiXCR, giving one entry per CDR3 protein. This table holds more than 350,000 distinct CDR3 sequences, 30% to 45% found once. V was trimmed by 7 bases and J by 1 base, leaving 15 bases between them. CDR3 length: 14 amino acids. The germline V gene encodes CDR1 SQVTM and CDR2 ANQGSEA. V usage is TRBV29-1 and J usage is TRBJ2-3; D gene ambiguous. The sequence was collected from a girl aged 2-15 years with multiple sclerosis. Sequencing was carried out using blood. CDR3 amino acids: CSGRPLSGTDTQYF. The CDR3 DNA follows: TGCAGCGGGCGGCCGCTTTCTGGCACAGATACGCAGTATTTT.